Following are 3 T cell receptor beta chains from one sample sequenced in a study of blood T cell repertoires in COVID-19. The method was immunoSEQ multiplex PCR; TCRdb's version includes in-frame clones alone and lacks a portion of them. The sample consists of about 260,000 clones, around 90% of them appearing once. The specimen was peripheral blood. These receptors were collected from a woman between 50 and 59 years old who had recovered from COVID-19.

The V and J genes are TRBV9 and TRBJ2-3; D is possibly TRBD1 (6 bases). V lost 0 bases, J lost 0 bases, and 14 bases lay in between. Germline-derived CDR1 and CDR2 are SGDLS and YYNGEE. CDR3 size: 17 residues. Written as DNA, the CDR3 is TGTGCCAGCAGCGTAGCCCCAGTGGGGGCTAGCACAGATACGCAGTATTTT. It specifies CASSVAPVGASTDTQYF.

The chain combines TRBV12-3 or TRBV12-4 with TRBJ1-1; D ambiguous. The length of the CDR3 is 13 residues. V lost 2 bases, J lost 4 bases, and 8 bases lay in between. This CDR3 is CASSLPGFTEAFF. CDR3 DNA: TGTGCCAGCAGTTTACCAGGATTCACTGAAGCTTTCTTT.

This clone was seen only a few times. This chain joins TRBV7-3 and TRBJ1-2; TRBD1 might be the D (5 bases). Germline V gene lookup returns CDR1 SGHTA and CDR2 FQGTGA. The ends were cut back, 5 bases at V and 5 bases at J, with 21 bases in the middle. The CDR3 consists of 16 residues. The CDR3 DNA sequence: TGTGCCAGCAGCCCAATGGGCAGGGCGGCGAGTTATGGCTACACCTTC. Its protein is CASSPMGRAASYGYTF.